The rows below give T cell receptor beta chains drawn from one sample of a study of T cell responses to AZD1222 COVID-19 vaccine. Libraries were prepared by immunoSEQ multiplex PCR; TCRdb keeps only in-frame clonotypes and omits some of them. The data contain over 130,000 clones, about 92% of them singletons. The sample in question was peripheral blood, obtained on day 0 of AZD1222 vaccination. The source of these receptors is an adult in good health. Both conserved end residues are part of each CDR3. The D gene is left open where the match is weak. A row's size may be missing; if present it is once, few, many or a size class.

few	TRBV18	TRBJ1-5	-	15	TGTGCCAGCTCACTCGGACATGATAGCAATCAGCCCCAGCATTTT	CASSLGHDSNQPQHF
-	TRBV19	TRBJ2-5	-	15	TGTGCCAGTAGCCATAGGACGGCGGGCTTGGAGACCCAGTACTTC	CASSHRTAGLETQYF
-	TRBV1	TRBJ2-7	-	19	TGCACCAGCAGCCGATCGGGGGGGATAAAACAAAGAGTGGCCTACGAGCAGTACTTC	CTSSRSGGIKQRVAYEQYF
-	TRBV9	TRBJ2-7	TRBD1	15	TGTGCCAGCAGCGAAAGGGACAGGGGATTCAACGAGCAGTACTTC	CASSERDRGFNEQYF
-	TRBV27	TRBJ1-4	-	14	TGTGCCAGCAGTTTATTGGGGAGGAATGAAAAACTGTTTTTT	CASSLLGRNEKLFF
-	TRBV18	TRBJ1-1	TRBD1	14	TGTGCCAGCTCACCACCGGCGGACAGGGGAGAAGCTTTCTTT	CASSPPADRGEAFF
-	TRBV27	TRBJ1-5	-	16	TGTGCCAGCAGTTTAATTGGGGCCCCCTACAATCAGCCCCAGCATTTT	CASSLIGAPYNQPQHF
-	TRBV5-4	TRBJ1-2	TRBD1	14	TGTGCCAGCGGAAGACAGGGGGGTAACTATGGCTACACCTTC	CASGRQGGNYGYTF
-	TRBV2	TRBJ1-4	TRBD1	14	TGTGCCAGCAGTCCGACAGGGTTCAATGAAAAACTGTTTTTT	CASSPTGFNEKLFF
-	TRBV6-2/TRBV6-3	TRBJ2-7	TRBD1	15	TGTGCCAGCAGCCAGTCGGACAGGGGGAAAGAAGAGCAGTACTTC	CASSQSDRGKEEQYF
-	TRBV7-2	TRBJ2-1	TRBD1	15	TGTGCCAGCAGCCTCCGGGACAGGACCTACAATGAGCAGTTCTTC	CASSLRDRTYNEQFF
-	TRBV9	TRBJ2-1	TRBD2	16	TGTGCCAGCAGCGTAGCTGGCGGGGGGGTCAACAATGAGCAGTTCTTC	CASSVAGGGVNNEQFF
-	TRBV5-4	TRBJ2-3	TRBD1	18	TGTGCCAGCAGCTTGTATGGCGGGACAGGGGGCATCACAGATACGCAGTATTTT	CASSLYGGTGGITDTQYF
-	TRBV2	TRBJ2-6	-	21	TGTGCCAGCAGTGAAACACCGCTACAACAGGGAAATAGCTCTGGGGCCAACGTCCTGACTTTC	CASSETPLQQGNSSGANVLTF
-	TRBV24-1	TRBJ2-3	-	13	TGTGCCACCAGTGGATCCTCAGCAGATACGCAGTATTTT	CATSGSSADTQYF
-	TRBV15	TRBJ1-1	-	15	TGTGCCACCAGCAGGTGGGCAGGAGCGAACACTGAAGCTTTCTTT	CATSRWAGANTEAFF
-	TRBV2	TRBJ1-4	-	13	TGTGCCAGCAGTGAACGGGAGGGTTTGAAACTGTTTTTT	CASSEREGLKLFF
-	TRBV6-5	TRBJ1-2	-	14	TGTGCCAGCAGCCCGGACACGGGGAACTATGGCTACACCTTC	CASSPDTGNYGYTF